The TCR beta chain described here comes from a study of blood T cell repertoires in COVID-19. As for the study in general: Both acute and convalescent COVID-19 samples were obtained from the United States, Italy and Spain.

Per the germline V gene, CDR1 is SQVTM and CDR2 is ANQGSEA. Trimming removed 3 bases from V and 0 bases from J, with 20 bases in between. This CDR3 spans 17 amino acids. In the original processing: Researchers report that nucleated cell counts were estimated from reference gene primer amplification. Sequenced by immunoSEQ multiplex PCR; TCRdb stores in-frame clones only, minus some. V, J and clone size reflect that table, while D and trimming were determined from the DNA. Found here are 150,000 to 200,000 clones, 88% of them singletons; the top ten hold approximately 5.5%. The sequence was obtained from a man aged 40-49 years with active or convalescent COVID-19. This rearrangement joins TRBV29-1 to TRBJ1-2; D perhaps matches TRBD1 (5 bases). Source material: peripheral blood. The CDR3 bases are TGCAGCGTTGACCCCCAGGCAGGGTCTGTAGCTAACTATGGCTACACCTTC. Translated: CSVDPQAGSVANYGYTF. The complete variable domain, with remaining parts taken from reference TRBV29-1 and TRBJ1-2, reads SAVISQKPSRDICQRGTSLTIQCQVDSQVTMMFWYRQQPGQSLTLIATANQGSEATYESGFVIDKFPISRPNLTFSTLTVSNMSPEDSSIYLCSVDPQAGSVANYGYTFGSGTRLTVV.